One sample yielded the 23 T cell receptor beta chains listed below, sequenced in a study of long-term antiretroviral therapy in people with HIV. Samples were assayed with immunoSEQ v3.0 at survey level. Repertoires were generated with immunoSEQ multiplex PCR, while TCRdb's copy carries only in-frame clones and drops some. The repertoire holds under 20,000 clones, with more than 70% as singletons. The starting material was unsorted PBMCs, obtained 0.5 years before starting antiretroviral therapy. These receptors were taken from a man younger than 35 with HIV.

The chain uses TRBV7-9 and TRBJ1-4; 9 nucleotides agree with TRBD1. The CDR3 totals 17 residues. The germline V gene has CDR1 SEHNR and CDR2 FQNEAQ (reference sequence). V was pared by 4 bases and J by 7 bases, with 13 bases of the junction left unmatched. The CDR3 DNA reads TGTGCCAGCAGCTACCCGACAGGGGGTAACGTTTTTGAAAAACTGTTTTTT. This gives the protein CASSYPTGGNVFEKLFF.

CDR3 DNA: TGTGCCAGCAGCTTCCTCCGGCGGGACGAGCAGTACTTC. It is translated as CASSFLRRDEQYF. The chain couples TRBV5-6 to TRBJ2-7, with D possibly matching TRBD2 (5 bases). Germline values: CDR1 SGHDT, CDR2 YYEEEE. The CDR3 runs to 13 residues. The V end lost 2 bases, the J end lost 5 bases, and 11 bases lay between the germline ends.

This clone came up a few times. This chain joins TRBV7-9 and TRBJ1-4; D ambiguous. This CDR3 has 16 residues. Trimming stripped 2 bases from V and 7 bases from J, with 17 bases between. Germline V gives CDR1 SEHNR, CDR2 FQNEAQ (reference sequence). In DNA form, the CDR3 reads TGTGCCAGCAGCTTAACTGCTCATCCCTCGGGTGAAAAACTGTTTTTT. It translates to CASSLTAHPSGEKLFF.

CDR3 sequence: CAISETSGDPLGRGNYEQYF. The CDR3 nucleotides read TGTGCCATCAGTGAGACCTCAGGGGATCCCCTCGGGAGGGGTAACTACGAGCAGTACTTC. The chain employs TRBV10-3 and TRBJ2-7; 8 nucleotides agree with TRBD2. This CDR3 is 20 amino acids long. Trimming removed 2 bases from V and 3 bases from J; junction bases left unmatched: 21. CDR1 is ENHRY, CDR2 SYGVKD, per germline.

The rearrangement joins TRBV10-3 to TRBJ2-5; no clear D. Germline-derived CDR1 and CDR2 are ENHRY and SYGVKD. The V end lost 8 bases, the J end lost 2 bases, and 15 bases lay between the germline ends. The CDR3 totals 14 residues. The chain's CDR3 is CAIGKVSTQETQYF. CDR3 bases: TGTGCCATCGGGAAGGTTTCCACACAAGAGACCCAGTACTTC.

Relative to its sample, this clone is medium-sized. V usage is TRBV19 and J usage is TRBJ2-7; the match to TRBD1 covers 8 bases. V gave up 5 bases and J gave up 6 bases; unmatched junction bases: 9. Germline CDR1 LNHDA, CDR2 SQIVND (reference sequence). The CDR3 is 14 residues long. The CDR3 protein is CASSVAGGLAEQYF. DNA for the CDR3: TGTGCCAGTAGTGTTGCAGGGGGCCTAGCCGAGCAGTACTTC.

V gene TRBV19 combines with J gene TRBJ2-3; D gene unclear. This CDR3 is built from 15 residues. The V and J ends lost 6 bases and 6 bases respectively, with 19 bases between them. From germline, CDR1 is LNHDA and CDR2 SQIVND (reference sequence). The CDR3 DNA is TGTGCCAGTAGCAACTCAGGAAATACCGGGGATACGCAGTATTTT. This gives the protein CASSNSGNTGDTQYF.

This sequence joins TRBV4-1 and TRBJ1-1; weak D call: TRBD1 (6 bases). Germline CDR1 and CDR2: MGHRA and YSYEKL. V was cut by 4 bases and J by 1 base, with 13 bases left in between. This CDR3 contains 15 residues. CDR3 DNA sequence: TGCGCCAGCAGCCTTCCCGGGACAAAGAACACTGAAGCTTTCTTT. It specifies CASSLPGTKNTEAFF.

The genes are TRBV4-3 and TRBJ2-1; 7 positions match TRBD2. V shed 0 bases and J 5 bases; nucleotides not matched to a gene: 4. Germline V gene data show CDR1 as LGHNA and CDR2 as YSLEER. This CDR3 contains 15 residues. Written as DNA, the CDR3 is TGCGCCAGCAGCCAAGATCGGGGGGACCACAATGAGCAGTTCTTC. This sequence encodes CASSQDRGDHNEQFF.

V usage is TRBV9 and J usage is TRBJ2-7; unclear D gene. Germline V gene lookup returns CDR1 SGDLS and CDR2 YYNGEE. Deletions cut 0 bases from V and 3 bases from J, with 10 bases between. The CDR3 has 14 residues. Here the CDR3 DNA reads TGTGCCAGCAGCGTAGATAAAGGCTTCTACGAGCAGTACTTC. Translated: CASSVDKGFYEQYF.

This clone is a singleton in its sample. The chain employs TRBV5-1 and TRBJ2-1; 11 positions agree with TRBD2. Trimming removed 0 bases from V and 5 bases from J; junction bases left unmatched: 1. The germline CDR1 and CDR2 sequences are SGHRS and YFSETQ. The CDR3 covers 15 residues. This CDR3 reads CASSLATSGNNEQFF. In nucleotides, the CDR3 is TGCGCCAGCAGCTTGGCGACTAGCGGGAACAATGAGCAGTTCTTC.

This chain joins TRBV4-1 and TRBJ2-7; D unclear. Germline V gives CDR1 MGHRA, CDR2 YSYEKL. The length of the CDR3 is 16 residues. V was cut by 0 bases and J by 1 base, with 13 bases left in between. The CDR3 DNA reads TGCGCCAGCAGCCAAGAGGCAGGCCACCCATCCTACGAGCAGTACTTC. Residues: CASSQEAGHPSYEQYF.

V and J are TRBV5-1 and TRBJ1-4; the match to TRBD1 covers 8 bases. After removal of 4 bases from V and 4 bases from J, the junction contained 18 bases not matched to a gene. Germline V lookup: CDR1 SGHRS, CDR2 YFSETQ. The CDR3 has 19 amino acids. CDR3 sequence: CASSPRGAGGLLLNEKLFF. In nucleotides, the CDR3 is TGCGCCAGCAGCCCGAGGGGGGCAGGGGGCCTGCTGCTTAATGAAAAACTGTTTTTT.

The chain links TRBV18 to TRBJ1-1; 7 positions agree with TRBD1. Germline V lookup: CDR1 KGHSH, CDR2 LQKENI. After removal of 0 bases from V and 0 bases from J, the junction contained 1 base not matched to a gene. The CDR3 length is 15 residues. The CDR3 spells CASSPPGGLNTEAFF. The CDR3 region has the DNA TGTGCCAGCTCACCACCAGGGGGCTTGAACACTGAAGCTTTCTTT.

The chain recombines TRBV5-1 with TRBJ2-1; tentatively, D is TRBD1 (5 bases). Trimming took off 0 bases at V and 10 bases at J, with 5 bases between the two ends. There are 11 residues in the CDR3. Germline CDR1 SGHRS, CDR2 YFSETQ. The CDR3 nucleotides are TGCGCCAGCAGCTTGGGACAGGAGCAGTTCTTC. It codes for CASSLGQEQFF.

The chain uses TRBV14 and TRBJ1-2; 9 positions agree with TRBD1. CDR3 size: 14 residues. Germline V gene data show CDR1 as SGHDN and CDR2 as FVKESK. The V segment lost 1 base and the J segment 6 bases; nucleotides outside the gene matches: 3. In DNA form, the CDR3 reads TGTGCCAGCAGCCAAGGGGACAGGGTAAATGGCTACACCTTC. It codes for CASSQGDRVNGYTF.

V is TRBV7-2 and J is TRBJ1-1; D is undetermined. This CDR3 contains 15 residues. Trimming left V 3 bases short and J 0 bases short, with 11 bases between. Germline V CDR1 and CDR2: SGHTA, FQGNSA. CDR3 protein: CASSFAWNMNTEAFF. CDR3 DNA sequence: TGTGCCAGCAGCTTTGCCTGGAACATGAACACTGAAGCTTTCTTT.

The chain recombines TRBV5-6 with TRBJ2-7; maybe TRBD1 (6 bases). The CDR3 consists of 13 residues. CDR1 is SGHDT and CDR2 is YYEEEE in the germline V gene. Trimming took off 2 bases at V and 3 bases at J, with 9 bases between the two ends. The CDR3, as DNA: TGTGCCAGCAGCTTTGGACAGAGCTACGAGCAGTACTTC. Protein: CASSFGQSYEQYF.

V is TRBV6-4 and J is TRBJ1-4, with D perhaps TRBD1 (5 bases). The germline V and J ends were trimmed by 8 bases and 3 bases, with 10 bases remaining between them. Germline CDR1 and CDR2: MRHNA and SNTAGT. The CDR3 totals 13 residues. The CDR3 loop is CASSGNANEKLFF. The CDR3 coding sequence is TGTGCCAGCTCAGGGAACGCTAATGAAAAACTGTTTTTT.

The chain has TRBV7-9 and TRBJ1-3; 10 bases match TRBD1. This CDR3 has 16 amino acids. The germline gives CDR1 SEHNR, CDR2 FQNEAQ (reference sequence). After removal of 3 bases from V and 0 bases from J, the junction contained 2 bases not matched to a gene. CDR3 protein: CASSFDRGLSGNTIYF. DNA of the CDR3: TGTGCCAGCAGCTTTGACAGGGGGCTCTCTGGAAACACCATATATTTT.

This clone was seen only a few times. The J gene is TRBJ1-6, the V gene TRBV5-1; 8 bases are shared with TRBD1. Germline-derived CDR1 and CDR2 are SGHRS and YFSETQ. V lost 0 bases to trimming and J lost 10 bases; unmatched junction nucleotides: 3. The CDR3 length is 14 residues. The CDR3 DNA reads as TGCGCCAGCAGCTTGGGGACAGGGTTCTCACCCCTCCACTTT. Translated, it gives CASSLGTGFSPLHF.

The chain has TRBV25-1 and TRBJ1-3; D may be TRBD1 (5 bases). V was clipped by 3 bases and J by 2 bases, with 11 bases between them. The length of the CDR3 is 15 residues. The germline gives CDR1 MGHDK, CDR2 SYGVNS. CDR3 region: CASSEGQGAGNTIYF. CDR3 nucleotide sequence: TGTGCCAGCAGTGAGGGGCAGGGCGCTGGAAACACCATATATTTT.

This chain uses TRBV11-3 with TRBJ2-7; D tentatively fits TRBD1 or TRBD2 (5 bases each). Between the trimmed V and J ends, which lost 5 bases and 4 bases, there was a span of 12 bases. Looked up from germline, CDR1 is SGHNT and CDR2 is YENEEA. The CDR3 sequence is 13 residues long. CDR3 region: CASSERGTYEQYF. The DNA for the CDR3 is TGTGCCAGCAGCGAGAGGGGTACTTACGAGCAGTACTTC.